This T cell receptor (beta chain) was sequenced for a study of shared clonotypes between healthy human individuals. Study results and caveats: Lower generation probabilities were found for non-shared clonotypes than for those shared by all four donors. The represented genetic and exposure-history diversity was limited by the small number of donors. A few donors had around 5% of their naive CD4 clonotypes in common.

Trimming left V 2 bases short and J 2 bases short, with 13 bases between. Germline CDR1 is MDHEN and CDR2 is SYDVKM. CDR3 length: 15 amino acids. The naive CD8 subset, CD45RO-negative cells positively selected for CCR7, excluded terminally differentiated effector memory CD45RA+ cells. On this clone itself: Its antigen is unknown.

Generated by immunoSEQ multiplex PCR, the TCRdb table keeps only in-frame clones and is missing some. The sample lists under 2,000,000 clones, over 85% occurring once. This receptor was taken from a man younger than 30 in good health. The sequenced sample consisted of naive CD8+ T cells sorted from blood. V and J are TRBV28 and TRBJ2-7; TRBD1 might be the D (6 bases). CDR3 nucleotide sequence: TGTGCCAGCAGTTTAGCCGTCGACAGGCCCTACGAGCAGTACTTC. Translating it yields CASSLAVDRPYEQYF.